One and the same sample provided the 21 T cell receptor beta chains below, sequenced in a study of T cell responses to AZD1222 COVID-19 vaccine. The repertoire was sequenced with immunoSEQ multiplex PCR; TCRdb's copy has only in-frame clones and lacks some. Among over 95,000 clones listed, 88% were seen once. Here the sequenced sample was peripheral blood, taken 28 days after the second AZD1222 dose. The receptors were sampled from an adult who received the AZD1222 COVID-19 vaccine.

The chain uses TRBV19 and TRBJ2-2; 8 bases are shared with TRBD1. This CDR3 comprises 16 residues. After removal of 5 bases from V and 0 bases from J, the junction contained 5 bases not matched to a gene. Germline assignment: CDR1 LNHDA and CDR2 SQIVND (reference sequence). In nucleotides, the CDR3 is TGTGCCAGTAGTGCCTACAGGGGGGCGAACACCGGGGAGCTGTTTTTT. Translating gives CASSAYRGANTGELFF. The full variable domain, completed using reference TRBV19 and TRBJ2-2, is DGGITQSPKYLFRKEGQNVTLSCEQNLNHDAMYWYRQDPGQGLRLIYYSQIVNDFQKGDIAEGYSVSREKKESFPLTVTSAQKNPTAFYLCASSAYRGANTGELFFGEGSRLTVL.

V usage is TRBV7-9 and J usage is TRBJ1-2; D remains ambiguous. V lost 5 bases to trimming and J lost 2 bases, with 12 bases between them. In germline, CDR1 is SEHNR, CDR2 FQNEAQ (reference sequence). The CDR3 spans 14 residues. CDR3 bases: TGTGCCAGCAGCGTCCTAGGAGGGAACTATGGCTACACCTTC. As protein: CASSVLGGNYGYTF.

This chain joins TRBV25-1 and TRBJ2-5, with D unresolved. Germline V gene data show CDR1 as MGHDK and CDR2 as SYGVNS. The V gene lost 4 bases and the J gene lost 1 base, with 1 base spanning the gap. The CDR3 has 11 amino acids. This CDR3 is CASSVQETQYF. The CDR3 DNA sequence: TGTGCCAGCAGTGTCCAAGAGACCCAGTACTTC.

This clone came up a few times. CDR3 nucleotide sequence: TGTGCCAGTAGTATAGCTCGTCAGTCAGGGGATCTATCCAGTGAGCAGTTCTTC. Its translation: CASSIARQSGDLSSEQFF. This rearrangement joins TRBV19 to TRBJ2-1; D possibly corresponds to TRBD1 (6 bases). The CDR3 has 18 amino acids. Trimming stripped 1 base from V and 9 bases from J, with 25 bases between. CDR1 LNHDA and CDR2 SQIVND come from the germline V gene (reference sequence).

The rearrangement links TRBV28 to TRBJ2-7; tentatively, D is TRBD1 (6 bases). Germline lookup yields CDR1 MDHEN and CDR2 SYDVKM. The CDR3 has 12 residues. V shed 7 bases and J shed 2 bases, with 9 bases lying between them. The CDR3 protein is CASIRGTYEQYF. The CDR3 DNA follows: TGTGCCAGCATCAGGGGAACCTACGAGCAGTACTTC.

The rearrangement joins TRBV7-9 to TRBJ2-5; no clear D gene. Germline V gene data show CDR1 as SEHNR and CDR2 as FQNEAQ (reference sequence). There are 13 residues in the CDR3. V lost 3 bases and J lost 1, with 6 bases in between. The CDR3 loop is CASSFGPQETQYF. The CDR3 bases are TGTGCCAGCAGCTTTGGGCCCCAAGAGACCCAGTACTTC.

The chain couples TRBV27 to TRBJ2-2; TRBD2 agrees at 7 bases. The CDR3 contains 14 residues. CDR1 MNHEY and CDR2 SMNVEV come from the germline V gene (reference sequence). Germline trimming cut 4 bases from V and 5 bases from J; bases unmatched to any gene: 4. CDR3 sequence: CASSWTRGTGELFF. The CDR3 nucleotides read TGTGCCAGCAGTTGGACTAGAGGGACCGGGGAGCTGTTTTTT.

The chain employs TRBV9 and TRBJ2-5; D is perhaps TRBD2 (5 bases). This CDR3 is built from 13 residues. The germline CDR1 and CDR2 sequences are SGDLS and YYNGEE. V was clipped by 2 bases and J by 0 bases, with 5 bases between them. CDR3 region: CASSVRDQETQYF. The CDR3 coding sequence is TGTGCCAGCAGCGTGCGGGACCAAGAGACCCAGTACTTC.

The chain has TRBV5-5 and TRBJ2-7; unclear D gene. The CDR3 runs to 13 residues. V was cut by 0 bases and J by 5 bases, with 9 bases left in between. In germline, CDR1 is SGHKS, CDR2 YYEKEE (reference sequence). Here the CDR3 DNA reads TGTGCCAGCAGCTTGGGGCCGGAGAACGAGCAGTACTTC. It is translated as CASSLGPENEQYF. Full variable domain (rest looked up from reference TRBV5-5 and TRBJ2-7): DAGVTQSPTHLIKTRGQQVTLRCSPISGHKSVSWYQQVLGQGPQFIFQYYEKEERGRGNFPDRFSARQFPNYSSELNVNALLLGDSALYLCASSLGPENEQYFGPGTRLTVT.

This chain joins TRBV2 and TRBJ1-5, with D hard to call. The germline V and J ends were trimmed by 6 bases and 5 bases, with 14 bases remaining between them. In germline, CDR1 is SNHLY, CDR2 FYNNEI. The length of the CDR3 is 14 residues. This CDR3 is CASSAQQRDQPQHF. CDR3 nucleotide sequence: TGTGCCAGCAGCGCCCAACAGAGAGATCAGCCCCAGCATTTT.

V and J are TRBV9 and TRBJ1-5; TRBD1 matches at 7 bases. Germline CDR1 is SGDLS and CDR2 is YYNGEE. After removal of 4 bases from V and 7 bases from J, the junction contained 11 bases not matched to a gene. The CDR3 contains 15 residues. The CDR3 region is CASSRTGVFGQPQHF. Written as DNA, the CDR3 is TGTGCCAGCAGCCGAACAGGGGTATTTGGACAGCCCCAGCATTTT. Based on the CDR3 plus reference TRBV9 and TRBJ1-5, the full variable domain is DSGVTQTPKHLITATGQRVTLRCSPRSGDLSVYWYQQSLDQGLQFLIQYYNGEERAKGNILERFSAQQFPDLHSELNLSSLELGDSALYFCASSRTGVFGQPQHFGDGTRLSIL.

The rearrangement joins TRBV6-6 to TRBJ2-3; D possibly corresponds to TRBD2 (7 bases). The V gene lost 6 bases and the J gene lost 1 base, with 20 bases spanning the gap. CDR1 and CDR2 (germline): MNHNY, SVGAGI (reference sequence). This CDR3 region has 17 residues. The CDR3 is CASRRKGGGGGTDTQYF. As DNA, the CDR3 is TGTGCCAGCAGACGAAAAGGGGGGGGCGGAGGCACAGATACGCAGTATTTT.

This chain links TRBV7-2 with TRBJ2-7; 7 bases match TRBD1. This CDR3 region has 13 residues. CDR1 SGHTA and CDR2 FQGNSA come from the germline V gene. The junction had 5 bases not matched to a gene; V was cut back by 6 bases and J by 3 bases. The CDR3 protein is CASRSTGYYEQYF. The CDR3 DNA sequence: TGTGCCAGCAGATCGACAGGGTACTACGAGCAGTACTTC.

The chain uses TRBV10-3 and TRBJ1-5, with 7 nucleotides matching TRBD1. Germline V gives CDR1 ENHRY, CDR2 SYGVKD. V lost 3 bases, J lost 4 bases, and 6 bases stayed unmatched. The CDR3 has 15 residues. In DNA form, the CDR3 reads TGTGCCATCAGTGATATGGGGACAGATAATCAGCCCCAGCATTTT. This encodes CAISDMGTDNQPQHF.

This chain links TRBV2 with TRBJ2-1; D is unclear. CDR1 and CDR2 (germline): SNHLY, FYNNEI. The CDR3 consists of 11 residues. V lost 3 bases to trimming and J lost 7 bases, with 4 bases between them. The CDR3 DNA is TGTGCCAGCAGTGAGGGGAATGAGCAGTTCTTC. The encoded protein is CASSEGNEQFF.

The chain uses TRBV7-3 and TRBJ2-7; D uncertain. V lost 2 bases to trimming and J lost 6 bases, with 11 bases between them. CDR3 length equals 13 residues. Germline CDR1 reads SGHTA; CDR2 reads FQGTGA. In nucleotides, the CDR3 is TGTGCCAGCAGCTTATCAAGCGCCAGCGAGCAGTACTTC. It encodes CASSLSSASEQYF.

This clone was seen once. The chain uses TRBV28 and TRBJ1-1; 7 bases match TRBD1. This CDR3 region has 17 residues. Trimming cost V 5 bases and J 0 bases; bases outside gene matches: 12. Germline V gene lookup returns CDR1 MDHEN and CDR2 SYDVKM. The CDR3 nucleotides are TGTGCCAGCAGTGACAGTAGGGGGCGTTTTATGAACACTGAAGCTTTCTTT. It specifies CASSDSRGRFMNTEAFF.

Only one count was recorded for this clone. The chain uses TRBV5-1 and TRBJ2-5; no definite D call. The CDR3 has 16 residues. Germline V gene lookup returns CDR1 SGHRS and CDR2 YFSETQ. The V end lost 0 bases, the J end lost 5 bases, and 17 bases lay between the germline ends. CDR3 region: CASSLGTVALGETQYF. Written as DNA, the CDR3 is TGCGCCAGCAGCTTGGGAACGGTAGCCTTAGGGGAGACCCAGTACTTC.

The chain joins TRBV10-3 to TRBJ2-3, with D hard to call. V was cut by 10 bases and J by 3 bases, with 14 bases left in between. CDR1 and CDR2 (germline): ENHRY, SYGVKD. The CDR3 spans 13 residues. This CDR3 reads CATARPTTDTQYF. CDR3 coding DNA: TGTGCCACCGCTCGGCCCACTACAGATACGCAGTATTTT.

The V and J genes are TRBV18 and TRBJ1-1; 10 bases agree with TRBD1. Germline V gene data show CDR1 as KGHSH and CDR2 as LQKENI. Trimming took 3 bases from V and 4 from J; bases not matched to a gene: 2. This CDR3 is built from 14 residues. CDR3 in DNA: TGTGCCAGCTCACCGGACAGGGGGAGCACTGAAGCTTTCTTT. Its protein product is CASSPDRGSTEAFF.

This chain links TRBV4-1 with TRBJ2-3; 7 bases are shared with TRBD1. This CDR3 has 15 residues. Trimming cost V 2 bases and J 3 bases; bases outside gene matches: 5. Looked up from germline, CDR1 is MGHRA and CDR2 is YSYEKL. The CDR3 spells CASSQPTGETDTQYF. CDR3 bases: TGCGCCAGCAGCCAACCCACAGGGGAGACAGATACGCAGTATTTT.